Listed below are T cell receptor beta chains from one sample, sequenced in a study of cytomegalovirus exposure and HLA in healthy donors. Produced via immunoSEQ multiplex PCR; TCRdb's table is partial and in-frame only. The sample yields 150,000 to 200,000 clones, roughly 75% seen once. Sequenced sample: PBMCs. Source of these receptors: a man between 18 and 29 years old in good health and CMV-seropositive. CDR3s include the opening cysteine and the closing phenylalanine or tryptophan. D genes are given only for firm matches. Clone size is given for some rows only: seen once, a few or many times, or a class if the clone is expanded.

v_gene: TRBV5-4
d_gene: TRBD2
abundance: .
j_gene: TRBJ2-7
CDR3aa: CASSRLAGAGTYEQYF
CDR3nt: TGTGCCAGCAGCAGACTAGCGGGGGCGGGCACCTACGAGCAGTACTTC

v_gene: TRBV11-2
d_gene: TRBD1
abundance: .
j_gene: TRBJ2-7
CDR3aa: CASSISPGDRGYEQYF
CDR3nt: TGTGCCAGCAGCATTAGTCCGGGGGACAGGGGTTACGAGCAGTACTTC

v_gene: TRBV29-1
d_gene: TRBD2
abundance: .
j_gene: TRBJ2-1
CDR3aa: CSVSSGTLYNEQFF
CDR3nt: TGCAGCGTCTCTAGCGGGACCCTCTACAATGAGCAGTTCTTC

v_gene: TRBV11-2
d_gene: TRBD2
abundance: .
j_gene: TRBJ2-5
CDR3aa: CASRPGLAKVRETQYF
CDR3nt: TGTGCCAGCAGACCGGGACTAGCTAAAGTTCGGGAGACCCAGTACTTC

v_gene: TRBV29-1
d_gene: .
abundance: few
j_gene: TRBJ2-3
CDR3aa: CSVVPAGISTDTQYF
CDR3nt: TGCAGCGTAGTCCCAGCCGGGATCAGCACAGATACGCAGTATTTT

v_gene: TRBV9
d_gene: .
abundance: .
j_gene: TRBJ2-7
CDR3aa: CASSVGQGPNYEQYF
CDR3nt: TGTGCCAGCAGCGTAGGCCAGGGGCCGAACTACGAGCAGTACTTC

v_gene: TRBV7-9
d_gene: .
abundance: few
j_gene: TRBJ1-1
CDR3aa: CSSSSTKGEAFF
CDR3nt: TGTTCCAGCAGCTCAACCAAGGGGGAAGCTTTCTTT

v_gene: TRBV9
d_gene: .
abundance: .
j_gene: TRBJ2-7
CDR3aa: CASPWGGIPSSYEQYF
CDR3nt: TGTGCCAGCCCATGGGGAGGAATACCTTCCTCCTACGAGCAGTACTTC

v_gene: TRBV19
d_gene: .
abundance: .
j_gene: TRBJ2-7
CDR3aa: CASSKNRDYEQYF
CDR3nt: TGTGCCAGTTCCAAGAACCGGGACTACGAGCAGTACTTC

v_gene: TRBV5-1
d_gene: .
abundance: .
j_gene: TRBJ2-7
CDR3aa: CASQGDGFHEQYF
CDR3nt: TGCGCCAGCCAAGGAGACGGGTTTCACGAGCAGTACTTC

v_gene: TRBV7-8
d_gene: .
abundance: once
j_gene: TRBJ2-6
CDR3aa: CASSTRGSGANVLTF
CDR3nt: TGTGCCAGCAGCACCCGAGGTTCTGGGGCCAACGTCCTGACTTTC

v_gene: TRBV5-1
d_gene: .
abundance: once
j_gene: TRBJ1-2
CDR3aa: CASSSDSAAEGYPF
CDR3nt: TGCGCCAGCAGCTCTGACAGCGCTGCCGAAGGCTACCCCTTC

v_gene: TRBV27
d_gene: TRBD2
abundance: .
j_gene: TRBJ2-5
CDR3aa: CASSLGGKQYF
CDR3nt: TGTGCCAGCAGTTTGGGAGGGAAGCAGTACTTC

v_gene: TRBV15
d_gene: .
abundance: .
j_gene: TRBJ2-1
CDR3aa: CATSRDQRGNNEQFF
CDR3nt: TGTGCCACCAGCAGAGATCAGAGGGGGAACAATGAGCAGTTCTTC

v_gene: TRBV20-1
d_gene: .
abundance: .
j_gene: TRBJ2-3
CDR3aa: CSAAVWAQYF
CDR3nt: TGCAGTGCCGCGGTCTGGGCGCAGTATTTT